This passage covers 19 T cell receptor beta chains from one sample sequenced in a study of Graves' ophthalmopathy and Graves' hyperthyroidism. The study amplified TCR beta CDR3 regions using RNA transcripts. Amplification began with first-round RT-PCR using HTBI primers, then second-round multiplex PCR was performed. TCRdb used MiXCR to reprocess the multiplex PCR reads, holding one entry per CDR3 protein. In the table there are hundreds of thousands of distinct CDR3 sequences, approximately 15% of which are singletons. The sample comprised blood. The receptors were gathered from a woman in her 30s with Graves' ophthalmopathy.

This clonotype was counted at least ten times. This chain uses TRBV12-3 or TRBV12-4 with TRBJ2-2, with 7 bases matching TRBD2. There are 14 residues in the CDR3. The junction had 5 bases not matched to a gene; V was cut back by 6 bases and J by 4 bases. For the CDR3, the DNA is TGTGCCAGCAGAACCCCGGGGGGCACCGGGGAGCTGTTTTTT. Its protein product is CASRTPGGTGELFF.

This clonotype has a count of ten or more. The genes are TRBV28 and TRBJ2-2; D gene uncertain. CDR1 is MDHEN, CDR2 SYDVKM, per germline. This CDR3 is built from 15 residues. The V and J ends lost 3 bases and 4 bases respectively, with 12 bases between them. This CDR3 reads CASSFIFRSTGELFF. The CDR3 region has the DNA TGTGCCAGCAGTTTTATTTTCAGGAGCACCGGGGAGCTGTTTTTT.

Ten or more counts support this clonotype. CDR3 nucleotides: TGTGCTAGTGGTTTGACAATGACAGGGCTGTACACTGAAGCTTTCTTT. Translation: CASGLTMTGLYTEAFF. The chain recombines TRBV12-5 with TRBJ1-1; TRBD1 aligns across 7 bases. CDR1 is LGHNT, CDR2 FRNRAP, per germline. This CDR3 is built from 16 residues. V dropped 2 bases and J dropped 3; count of bases not matched to a gene: 9.

This clonotype was seen a handful of times. The chain combines TRBV4-2 with TRBJ2-7; 12 nucleotides line up with TRBD2. The V gene end was trimmed by 3 bases and the J gene end by 3 bases; junction bases not matched to a gene: 3. The CDR3 spans 15 residues. Germline-derived CDR1 and CDR2 are LGHNA and YNFKEQ. The CDR3 spells CASSQMTSGGYEQYF. The DNA of the CDR3 is TGTGCCAGCAGCCAGATGACTAGCGGGGGCTACGAGCAGTACTTC.

This clonotype was counted ten times or more. The rearrangement joins TRBV6-5 to TRBJ2-7, with 7 bases matching TRBD2. This CDR3 has 16 residues. The germline CDR1 and CDR2 sequences are MNHEY and SVGAGI. V lost 2 bases, J lost 2 bases, and 9 bases stayed unmatched. CDR3 bases: TGTGCCAGCAGTTACGACGGTGCTAGCGGCCCCTACGAGCAGTACTTC. It is translated as CASSYDGASGPYEQYF.

This clonotype was observed many times. An end of the junction does not agree with germline; a read error may underlie this. The rearrangement joins TRBV5-1 to TRBJ2-4; perhaps TRBD1 as D (7 bases). There are 18 residues in the CDR3. From germline, CDR1 is SGHRS and CDR2 YFSETQ. CDR3: CASSLEGQSTLAKNIKYF. DNA of the CDR3: TGCGCCAGCAGCTTGGAGGGACAGTCTACACTAGCCAAAAACATTAAGTACTTC.

Remarks on this clonotype: A read error may account for a junction end that differs from germline. This chain uses TRBV4-1 with TRBJ1-1; D might be TRBD1 (6 bases). Germline values: CDR1 MGHRA, CDR2 YSYEKL. This CDR3 region has 14 residues. This CDR3 reads CACSLGQMNTEAFF. CDR3 sequence (DNA): TGCGCCTGCAGCCTCGGACAGATGAACACTGAAGCTTTCTTT.

This clonotype was detected ten times or more. The chain carries TRBV19 and TRBJ1-1, with TRBD1 matching over 10 bases. The CDR3 has 17 amino acids. V lost 6 bases and J lost 3; bases outside the gene matches: 13. CDR1 is LNHDA and CDR2 is SQIVND in the germline V gene (reference sequence). The CDR3 loop is CASRNGGTGVMHTEAFF. CDR3 coding DNA: TGTGCCAGTAGGAATGGAGGGACAGGGGTCATGCACACTGAAGCTTTCTTT. The full variable domain, completed using reference TRBV19 and TRBJ1-1, is DGGITQSPKYLFRKEGQNVTLSCEQNLNHDAMYWYRQDPGQGLRLIYYSQIVNDFQKGDIAEGYSVSREKKESFPLTVTSAQKNPTAFYLCASRNGGTGVMHTEAFFGQGTRLTVV.

In this sample, this clonotype turned up many times. A junction boundary mismatches the germline segment, possibly from a read error. The rearrangement links TRBV28 to TRBJ1-6; D unclear. CDR1 is MDHEN, CDR2 SYDVKM, per germline. There are 16 residues in the CDR3. The CDR3 DNA sequence: TGTGCCAGCAGATATGACGGGAGCTCCTATAATCCACCCCTCCACTTT. It specifies CASRYDGSSYNPPLHF.

This clonotype has at least ten counts. The CDR3 DNA sequence: TGCGCCAGCAGCTTACAGCTTAGCGGGAGGGTTTACGAGCAGTACTTC. Its translation: CASSLQLSGRVYEQYF. The V and J genes are TRBV4-1 and TRBJ2-7; 11 bases map to TRBD2. With V trimmed by 5 bases and J by 4 bases, 10 bases remained unmatched. The CDR3 covers 16 residues. The germline V gene has CDR1 MGHRA and CDR2 YSYEKL.

In this sample, this clonotype turned up many times. This chain joins TRBV6-1 and TRBJ1-5, with D maybe TRBD1 (6 bases). Germline-derived CDR1 and CDR2 are MNHNS and SASEGT. Trimming left V 1 base short and J 6 bases short, with 13 bases between. The CDR3 covers 15 residues. CDR3 protein: CASSEGPEGGQPQHF. As DNA, the CDR3 is TGTGCCAGCAGTGAAGGGCCGGAGGGGGGTCAGCCCCAGCATTTT.

This clonotype was seen at least ten times. The chain has TRBV6-1 and TRBJ2-7, with D tentatively TRBD1 (5 bases). The CDR3 contains 13 residues. In germline, CDR1 is MNHNS, CDR2 SASEGT. Between the trimmed V and J ends, which lost 10 bases and 2 bases, there was a span of 15 bases. Written as DNA, the CDR3 is TGTGCCACAGGAGCAGGGCAAACCTACGAGCAGTACTTC. Translated, it gives CATGAGQTYEQYF.

This clonotype was observed many times. The CDR3 sequence: CASSPMLGLRGEAFF. DNA for the CDR3: TGTGCCAGCAGCCCTATGCTGGGGCTGCGGGGTGAAGCTTTCTTT. The chain recombines TRBV11-3 with TRBJ1-1; D might be TRBD1 (5 bases). The CDR3 has 15 residues. Germline V gene data show CDR1 as SGHNT and CDR2 as YENEEA. Trimming took off 5 bases at V and 7 bases at J, with 20 bases between the two ends. The variable domain in full, with the rest retrieved from reference TRBV11-3 and TRBJ1-1, is EAGVVQSPRYKIIEKKQPVAFWCNPISGHNTLYWYLQNLGQGPELLIRYENEEAVDDSQLPKDRFSAERLKGVDSTLKIQPAELGDSAVYLCASSPMLGLRGEAFFGQGTRLTVV.

The sample holds many counts of this clonotype. This chain links TRBV30 with TRBJ1-1, with D unresolved. Germline assignment: CDR1 GTSNPN and CDR2 SVGIG (reference sequence). This CDR3 region has 13 residues. V gave up 1 base and J gave up 0 bases, with 6 bases separating them. Written as DNA, the CDR3 is TGTGCCTGGAGTGGCGGGGTGAACACTGAAGCTTTCTTT. This encodes CAWSGGVNTEAFF.

This clonotype was counted only a few times. The chain combines TRBV12-3 or TRBV12-4 with TRBJ2-2; D is tentatively TRBD1 or TRBD2 (6 bases each). The CDR3 runs to 17 residues. With 1 base removed from V and 4 bases from J, the gap between germline ends came to 16 bases. The CDR3 loop reads CASSLDRGGQVTGELFF. The CDR3 DNA reads TGTGCCAGCAGTTTAGACCGAGGGGGGCAGGTCACCGGGGAGCTGTTTTTT.

The CDR3 DNA follows: TGTGCCAGTAGCCCGGCAGGGAGATATAACTATGGCTACACCTTC. Translated: CASSPAGRYNYGYTF. The chain recombines TRBV19 with TRBJ1-2, with D possibly TRBD1 on 5 matching bases. Trimming took 6 bases from V and 1 from J, leaving 15 bases between them. CDR1 and CDR2 (germline): LNHDA, SQIVND (reference sequence). CDR3 size: 15 residues.

This clonotype was detected many times. The rearrangement joins TRBV6-5 to TRBJ2-5, with D maybe TRBD1 (6 bases). V lost 5 bases, J lost 5 bases, and 18 bases lay in between. CDR3 length: 15 amino acids. CDR1 MNHEY and CDR2 SVGAGI come from the germline V gene. The CDR3 loop is CASSPSQGRRETQYF. The CDR3 coding sequence is TGTGCCAGCAGTCCCTCTCAGGGGAGAAGGGAGACCCAGTACTTC.

The J gene is TRBJ2-2, the V gene TRBV12-3 or TRBV12-4, with D possibly being TRBD1 (5 bases). The CDR3 runs 16 residues. Trimming removed 2 bases from V and 5 bases from J, with 15 bases in between. CDR3 loop: CASSLRLARATGELFF. CDR3 DNA: TGTGCCAGCAGTTTAAGGTTGGCCAGGGCAACCGGGGAGCTGTTTTTT.

Many counts were recorded for this clonotype. The chain joins TRBV6-1 to TRBJ1-2, with 7 bases fitting TRBD1. Germline trimming cut 3 bases from V and 3 bases from J; bases unmatched to any gene: 10. The germline V gene encodes CDR1 MNHNS and CDR2 SASEGT. The CDR3 runs 16 residues. CDR3 coding DNA: TGTGCCAGCAGTGACGGCGGAGGGGGCTCTGACTATGGCTACACCTTC. It is translated as CASSDGGGGSDYGYTF.